Reported below is one T cell receptor beta chain. Its target is unknown. This entry is derived from a study of cytomegalovirus exposure and HLA in healthy donors. Study as a whole: Earlier sequencing of 150 million to 200 million T cells yielded approximately 120 million unique TCR beta sequences.

CDR3 length equals 20 residues. Study conclusions and caveats: Most CMV-associated TCR beta chains were later found to appear HLA-restricted.

Primers included in the PCR were 60 Vbeta and 13 Jbeta primers. TCRdb keeps only in-frame clones here, not all; method: immunoSEQ multiplex PCR. The table includes 200,000 to 250,000 clones, 75% to 85% detected once. The sequence was obtained from a woman in her sixties or seventies in good health and CMV-seropositive. The chain recombines TRBV1 with TRBJ2-2; TRBD2 is the table's D call and was not checked against the DNA. TRBV1 is described as a pseudogene. The specimen sequenced was PBMCs. CDR3 bases: TGCACCAGCAGCCAAAGGAGGGAGTGGGAGAGAAGAACGAACACCGGGGAGCTGTTTTTT. The encoded protein is CTSSQRREWERRTNTGELFF.